This note documents a single T cell receptor beta chain sequence. Using immunoSEQ multiplex PCR, the repertoire was profiled, and TCRdb retains in-frame clones only, with some absent. The sample includes approximately 300,000 clones, roughly 90% of them seen just once. Trimming cost V 4 bases and J 9 bases, with 22 bases left between them. The germline V gene has CDR1 SGHTA and CDR2 FQGNSA. The CDR3 contains 16 residues. This sample stems from a study of blood T cell repertoires in COVID-19. Across the whole study: Acute and convalescent COVID-19 specimens originated in the United States, Italy and Spain.

This clonotype was sampled from a woman aged 25 to 39 with COVID-19, enrolled during active disease. Source material: peripheral blood. The chain employs TRBV7-2 and TRBJ1-3; D ambiguous. CDR3 amino acids: CASSSYRDRAGGTIYF. In DNA, the CDR3 is TGTGCCAGCAGCTCCTACCGAGACCGGGCCGGAGGCACCATATATTTT.